These 9 T cell receptor beta chains were all obtained from the same sample, sequenced in a study of blood T cells in healthy people across ages. Sample-barcoded 5' priming and a J-beta primer mix drove a second PCR of roughly 6 to 12 cycles. TCRdb fed the 5' RACE reads into MiXCR, producing one record per CDR3 protein. The data hold 800,000 or so distinct CDR3 sequences, with around a quarter observed a single time. The same data also contributed to another study, on T cells of mothers and their children.

Source material: blood. The receptors shown here come from a boy under 18 in good health.

The chain carries TRBV6-5 and TRBJ2-3; D possibly corresponds to TRBD1 (5 bases). The CDR3 spans 19 residues. The V gene's germline CDR1 is MNHEY and CDR2 SVGAGI. V was trimmed by 4 bases and J by 3 bases, leaving 26 bases between them. Here the CDR3 DNA reads TGTGCCAGCAGTTTCTGGATGTTTAAAGGGGCGGAGATGACAGATACGCAGTATTTT. This translates into CASSFWMFKGAEMTDTQYF.

This clonotype was seen only a few times. The chain is built from TRBV25-1 and TRBJ2-1, with 8 bases aligning to TRBD2. Germline CDR1 reads MGHDK; CDR2 reads SYGVNS. CDR3 length equals 14 residues. V trimming: 3 bases; J trimming: 5 bases; junction bases outside the gene matches: 3. The CDR3 DNA reads as TGTGCCAGCAGTGACAGCGGGAGCCACAATGAGCAGTTCTTC. Translating gives CASSDSGSHNEQFF.

This clonotype has a handful of counts. The V call is TRBV7-2, the J call TRBJ1-2; 7 positions agree with TRBD1. This CDR3 region has 15 residues. Trimming removed 7 bases from V and 3 bases from J; junction bases left unmatched: 11. Germline values: CDR1 SGHTA, CDR2 FQGNSA. In nucleotides, the CDR3 is TGTGCCAGCACCCCCTTCCCAGGGGGGGACTATGGCTACACCTTC. Its protein product is CASTPFPGGDYGYTF.

The rearrangement uses TRBV25-1 and TRBJ2-1; 14 nucleotides align to TRBD2. Unmatched junction bases numbered 5, after V lost 6 bases and J lost 4 bases. The germline CDR1 and CDR2 sequences are MGHDK and SYGVNS. This CDR3 is built from 16 residues. The DNA for the CDR3 is TGTGCCAGCAGGAGAGGGACTAGCGGGGGATACAATGAGCAGTTCTTC. Its translation: CASRRGTSGGYNEQFF. Supplemented by reference TRBV25-1 and TRBJ2-1, the full variable domain reads EADIYQTPRYLVIGTGKKITLECSQTMGHDKMYWYQQDPGMELHLIHYSYGVNSTEKGDLSSESTVSRIRTEHFPLTLESARPSHTSQYLCASRRGTSGGYNEQFFGPGTRLTVL.

The V and J genes are TRBV4-2 and TRBJ2-7; unclear D gene. This CDR3 region has 14 residues. Per germline, CDR1 LGHNA and CDR2 YNFKEQ. V shed 2 bases and J shed 2 bases, with 10 bases lying between them. This chain's CDR3 is CASSQFKGTYEQYF. The CDR3 DNA is TGTGCCAGCAGCCAATTCAAGGGAACCTACGAGCAGTACTTC.

About this clonotype: This is likely a read error, given that the CDR3 carries no conserved phenylalanine or tryptophan at its end. The chain is built from TRBV6-5 and TRBJ1-1, with no clear D. Trimming removed 6 bases from V and 1 base from J, with 6 bases in between. The germline CDR1 and CDR2 sequences are MNHEY and SVGAGI. The CDR3 has 12 amino acids. The CDR3 DNA follows: TGTGCCAGCAGGGAACAGAACACTGAAGCTTTCTCT. Its translation: CASREQNTEAFS.

The CDR3 loop is CASIPRTGELFF. As DNA, the CDR3 is TGTGCCAGCATCCCCCGCACCGGGGAGCTGTTTTTT. V is TRBV7-8 and J is TRBJ2-2; no firm D call. Looked up from germline, CDR1 is SGHVS and CDR2 is FQNEAQ. Trimming stripped 7 bases from V and 4 bases from J, with 7 bases between. CDR3 size: 12 residues.

The V call is TRBV9, the J call TRBJ1-5; no reliable D call. From germline, CDR1 is SGDLS and CDR2 YYNGEE. The CDR3 sequence is 14 residues long. The V end was cut by 3 bases, the J end by 1 base, with 8 bases between. The CDR3 coding sequence is TGTGCCAGCAGCGCCAGAGGAAGCAATCAGCCCCAGCATTTT. Its translation is CASSARGSNQPQHF.

This clonotype was detected only a few times. This chain joins TRBV12-3 or TRBV12-4 and TRBJ1-2, with D uncertain. Trimming took off 7 bases at V and 2 bases at J, with 5 bases between the two ends. The CDR3 length is 11 residues. The CDR3 reads CASNKNYGYTF. The CDR3, as DNA: TGTGCCAGCAATAAAAACTATGGCTACACCTTC.